This TCR beta chain was obtained from a study of control samples from healthy donors and cancer patients. V was pared by 4 bases and J by 7 bases, with 14 bases between. The CDR3 extends over 15 amino acids. Germline values: CDR1 SEHNR, CDR2 FQNEAQ (reference sequence). Libraries were prepared by immunoSEQ multiplex PCR; TCRdb keeps only in-frame clonotypes and omits some of them. The sample comprises around 230,000 clones, around 94% of which are singletons, and 1.5% rests with the top ten. The receptor comes from a man aged 45-65 years in good health. The chain joins TRBV7-9 to TRBJ1-6; D might be TRBD1 (6 bases). The sample was blood. The CDR3 reads CASSSQGTINSPLHF. The CDR3 DNA sequence: TGTGCCAGCAGCTCCCAGGGGACCATCAATTCACCCCTCCACTTT.